Sequencing of this T cell receptor (beta chain) was carried out in a study of human T cells and chemical hapten exposure (dated by TCRdb to the early 2020s). Background on the whole study: For sensitization, 2% DPC in acetone was applied to a roughly 2 cm by roughly 2 cm area of upper inner arm skin. Blood samples were taken from patients before sensitization (week 0) and then at 2, 6 and about 24 weeks after DPC sensitization. The libraries were sequenced as a pool, and the TCR yield per sample differed mostly because of small variations in library volumes within the pool. Patch testing was performed on the upper back with Finn chambers containing 0.01% DPC, and the patch tests were scored after 6 days according to International Contact Dermatitis Research Group standards. Alopecia areata with under or over 50% scalp involvement, alopecia totalis and alopecia universalis were represented in the patient cohort, which was mostly female. For TCR sequencing, blood came from twenty-nine alopecia patients at anywhere from one to four time points (pre-sensitization, 2, 6 and 24 weeks). Throughout the roughly 24-week study period, patients were also given weekly therapeutic DPC doses on the scalp. In alopecia patients, the study followed how the peripheral blood TCR repertoire changed in vivo over primary and secondary sensitization to diphenylcyclopropenone (DPC), a hapten.

The study at large found these results: Patch test score was positively correlated with the number of PT1 expanded TCRs, with significance at thresholds 8, 16 and 32 but not at 4. Compared with pre-sensitization or healthy control sets, expanded TCRs formed significantly more large CDR3 similarity clusters, which is consistent with antigen-driven responses. DPC sensitization did not change the number of TCRs with a frequency above 1 in 1000, and there was no evidence of changes in global repertoire structure. Repeated subsampling changed both the strength of the expansion versus patch-test correlation and the threshold at which the correlation became significant. All patients had alopecia, a presumed autoimmune disease, so their immune response might differ from that of healthy individuals.

Libraries were constructed by RACE. Sequencer: NextSeq 500. During library preparation, unique molecular identifiers were attached to individual cDNA molecules so that TCRs could be counted quantitatively and reproducibly. Both TCR alpha and TCR beta chains were sequenced from each blood RNA sample. The source study handled its data this way. The median number of TCRs per sample was approximately 98,000, ranging from about 20,000 to 750,000. The Decombinator software suite was used to annotate the V, J and CDR3 of the TCR reads. For the PS versus PT1 abundance plots, all samples were subsampled to the same number of TCRs (28,000). TCRs were defined as expanded if absent before sensitization and observed at least eight times at the 2-week time point. In TCRdb, the public reads were trimmed at Q25 with fastp and aligned with MiXCR, with productive beta chains retained. Each CDR3 protein gets just one entry, which takes the most common genes and DNA from the rows behind it. TCRdb assigned the V and J calls; the authors' analysis was not used. Within this sample are about 380,000 distinct CDR3 sequences, with approximately 4.4% of them counted one time only. 2% to 2.5% of the sample is held by the ten biggest clonotypes.

Interpreted using the paper, the time point label stands for: patch test 1, 2 weeks after DPC sensitization. This specimen's treatment or condition label, per the study, means: therapeutic diphenylcyclopropenone sensitization with weekly scalp DPC. At every patch-test visit, the blood draw took place before the patch test was put on. Eligible patients were aged 18 to 70, diagnosed with alopecia, deemed suitable for DPC therapy, and excluded if pregnant. Total RNA was extracted from unfractionated whole blood that had been collected in Tempus Blood RNA tubes. The germline V gene provides CDR1 KGHSH and CDR2 LQKENI. V is shortened by 8 bases, J by 2 bases, and the region joining them spans 5 bases. The CDR3 covers 11 residues, taking in both the cysteine and the phenylalanine. The kept DNA is CDR3 alone, 33 bases in frame from the first base. This clonotype was observed at least ten times. What antigen it recognizes has not been identified. One base away there is no much larger clone; base qualities are not given.

The chain was built from TRBV18 and TRBJ2-3, with no confidently assigned D gene. This TCR was sampled from a woman aged 45-60 years with alopecia areata. Some clones in this sample may be carry-over from other donors' samples. The specimen was whole blood, collected in connection with sensitization to the hapten diphenylcyclopropenone (DPC). The CDR3 reads CASSPTDTQYF. The DNA sequence follows: TGTGCCAGCAGCCCCACAGATACGCAGTATTTT.